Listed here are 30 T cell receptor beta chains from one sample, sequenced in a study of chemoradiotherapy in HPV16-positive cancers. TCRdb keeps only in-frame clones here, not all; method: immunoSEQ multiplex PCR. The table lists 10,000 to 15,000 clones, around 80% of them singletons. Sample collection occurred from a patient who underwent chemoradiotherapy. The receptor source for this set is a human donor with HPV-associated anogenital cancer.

This chain's CDR3 is CASTPSGRGRGSYNSPLHF. For the CDR3, the DNA is TGTGCCAGTACTCCCTCCGGCAGGGGGCGAGGCTCCTATAATTCACCCCTCCACTTT. This rearrangement joins TRBV19 to TRBJ1-6; TRBD1 matches 8 bases. This CDR3 has 19 residues. The J segment lost 0 bases and the V segment lost 7 bases, leaving 14 bases of the junction unmatched. Germline V gene sequence: CDR1 LNHDA, CDR2 SQIVND (reference sequence).

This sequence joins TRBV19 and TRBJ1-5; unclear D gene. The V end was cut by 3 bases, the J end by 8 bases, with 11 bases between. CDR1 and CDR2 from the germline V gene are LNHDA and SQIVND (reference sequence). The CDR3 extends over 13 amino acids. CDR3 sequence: CASSMGSAKPQHF. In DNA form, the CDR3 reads TGTGCCAGTAGTATGGGGTCCGCAAAGCCCCAGCATTTT.

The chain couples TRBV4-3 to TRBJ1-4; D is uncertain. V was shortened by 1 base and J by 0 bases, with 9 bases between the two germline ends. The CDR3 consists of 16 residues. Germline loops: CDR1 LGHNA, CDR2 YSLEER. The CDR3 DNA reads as TGCGCCAGCAGCCAAGTCCGGGGAACAACTAATGAAAAACTGTTTTTT. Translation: CASSQVRGTTNEKLFF.

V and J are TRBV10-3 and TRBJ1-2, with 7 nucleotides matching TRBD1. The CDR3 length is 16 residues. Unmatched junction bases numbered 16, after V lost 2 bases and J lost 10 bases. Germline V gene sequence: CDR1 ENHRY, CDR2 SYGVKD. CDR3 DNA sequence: TGTGCCATCAGTGAGGGGACAGCTTTCCCTTCGAGAGACTACACCTTC. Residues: CAISEGTAFPSRDYTF.

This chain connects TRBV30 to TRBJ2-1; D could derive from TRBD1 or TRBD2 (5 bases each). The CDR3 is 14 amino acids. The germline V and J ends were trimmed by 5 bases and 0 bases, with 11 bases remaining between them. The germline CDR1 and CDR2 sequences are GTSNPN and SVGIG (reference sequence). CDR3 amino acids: CAWLKGSSYNEQFF. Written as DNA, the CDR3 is TGTGCCTGGCTCAAGGGGAGCTCCTACAATGAGCAGTTCTTC.

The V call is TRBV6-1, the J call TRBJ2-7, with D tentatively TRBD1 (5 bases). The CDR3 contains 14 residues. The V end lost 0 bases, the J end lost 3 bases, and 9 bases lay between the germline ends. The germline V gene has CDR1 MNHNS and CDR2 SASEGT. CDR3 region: CASSEATVFYEQYF. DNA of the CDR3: TGTGCCAGCAGTGAAGCGACAGTCTTCTACGAGCAGTACTTC.

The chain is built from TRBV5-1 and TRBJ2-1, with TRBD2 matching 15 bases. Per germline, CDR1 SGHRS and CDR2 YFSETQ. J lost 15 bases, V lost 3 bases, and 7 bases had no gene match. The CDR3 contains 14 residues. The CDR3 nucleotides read TGCGCCAGCAGCTGGACTAGCGGGGGGGCCTCCCCGTTCTTC. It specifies CASSWTSGGASPFF.

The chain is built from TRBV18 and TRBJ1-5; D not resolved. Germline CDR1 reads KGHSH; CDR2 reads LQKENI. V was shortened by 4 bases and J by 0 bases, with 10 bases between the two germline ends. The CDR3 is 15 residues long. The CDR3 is CASSLPPSSNQPQHF. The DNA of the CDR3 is TGTGCCAGCTCACTGCCCCCTAGTAGCAATCAGCCCCAGCATTTT.

Here the CDR3 reads CASSLSLTGGAGHTDTQYF. The CDR3 region has the DNA TGCGCCAGCAGCTTGTCCCTCACAGGGGGCGCAGGCCACACAGATACGCAGTATTTT. The chain recombines TRBV5-1 with TRBJ2-3; TRBD1 aligns across 9 bases. Germline V gene sequence: CDR1 SGHRS, CDR2 YFSETQ. CDR3 size: 19 residues. V lost 1 base and J lost 2; bases outside the gene matches: 14.

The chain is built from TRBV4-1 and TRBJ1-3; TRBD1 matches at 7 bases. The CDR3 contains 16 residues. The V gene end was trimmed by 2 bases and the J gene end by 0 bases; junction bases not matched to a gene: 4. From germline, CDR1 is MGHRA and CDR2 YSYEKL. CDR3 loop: CASSQLQGRSGNTIYF. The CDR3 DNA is TGCGCCAGCAGCCAACTACAGGGGCGCTCTGGAAACACCATATATTTT.

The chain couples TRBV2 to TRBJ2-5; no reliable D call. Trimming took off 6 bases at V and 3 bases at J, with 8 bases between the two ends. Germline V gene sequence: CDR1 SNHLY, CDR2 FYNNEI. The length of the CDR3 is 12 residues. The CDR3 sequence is CASSNTEETQYF. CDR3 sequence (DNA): TGTGCCAGCAGCAATACAGAAGAGACCCAGTACTTC.

This CDR3 reads CACHRSSPALTSMNTEAFF. The CDR3 nucleotides are TGTGCCTGTCATCGTTCGAGTCCTGCCCTCACCTCTATGAACACTGAAGCTTTCTTT. V usage is TRBV30 and J usage is TRBJ1-1; D remains ambiguous. The CDR3 consists of 19 residues. Germline CDR1 is GTSNPN and CDR2 is SVGIG (reference sequence). The V end was cut by 6 bases, the J end by 0 bases, with 29 bases between.

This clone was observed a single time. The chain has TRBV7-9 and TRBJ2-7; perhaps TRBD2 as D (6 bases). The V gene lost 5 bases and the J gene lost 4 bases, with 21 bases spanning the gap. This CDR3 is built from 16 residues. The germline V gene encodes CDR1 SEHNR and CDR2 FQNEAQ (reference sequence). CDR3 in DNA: TGTGCCAGCAGCATTAATGCGGGACGCTTTTCTTACGAGCAGTACTTC. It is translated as CASSINAGRFSYEQYF.

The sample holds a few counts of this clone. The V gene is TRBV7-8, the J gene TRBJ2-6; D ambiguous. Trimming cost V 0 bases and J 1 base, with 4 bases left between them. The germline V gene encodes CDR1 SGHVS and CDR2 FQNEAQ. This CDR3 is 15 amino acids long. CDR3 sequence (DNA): TGTGCCAGCAGCTTAGCTACTTCTGGGGCCAACGTCCTGACTTTC. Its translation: CASSLATSGANVLTF. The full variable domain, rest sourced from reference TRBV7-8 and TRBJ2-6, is GAGVSQSPRYKVAKRGQDVALRCDPISGHVSLFWYQQALGQGPEFLTYFQNEAQLDKSGLPSDRFFAERPEGSVSTLKIQRTQQEDSAVYLCASSLATSGANVLTFGAGSRLTVL.

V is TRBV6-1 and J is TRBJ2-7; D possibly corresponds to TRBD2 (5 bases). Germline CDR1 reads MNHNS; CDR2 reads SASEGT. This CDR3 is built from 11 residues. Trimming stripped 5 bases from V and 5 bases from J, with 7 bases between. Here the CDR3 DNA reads TGTGCCAGCAGTTTGAGGGACGAGCAGTACTTC. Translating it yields CASSLRDEQYF.

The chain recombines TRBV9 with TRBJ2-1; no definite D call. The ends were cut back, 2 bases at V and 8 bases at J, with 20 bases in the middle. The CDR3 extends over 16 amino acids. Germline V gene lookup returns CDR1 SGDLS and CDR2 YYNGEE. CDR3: CASSVDPGYLEDEQFF. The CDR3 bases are TGTGCCAGCAGCGTGGACCCCGGTTACCTCGAGGATGAGCAGTTCTTC.

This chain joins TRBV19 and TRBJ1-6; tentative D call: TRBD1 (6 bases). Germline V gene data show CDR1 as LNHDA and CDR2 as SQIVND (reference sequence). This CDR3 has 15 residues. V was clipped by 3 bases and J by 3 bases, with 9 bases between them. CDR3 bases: TGTGCCAGTAGTATGGGGGGCCTCTATAATTCACCCCTCCACTTT. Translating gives CASSMGGLYNSPLHF. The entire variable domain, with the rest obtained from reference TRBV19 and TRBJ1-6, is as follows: DGGITQSPKYLFRKEGQNVTLSCEQNLNHDAMYWYRQDPGQGLRLIYYSQIVNDFQKGDIAEGYSVSREKKESFPLTVTSAQKNPTAFYLCASSMGGLYNSPLHFGNGTRLTVT.

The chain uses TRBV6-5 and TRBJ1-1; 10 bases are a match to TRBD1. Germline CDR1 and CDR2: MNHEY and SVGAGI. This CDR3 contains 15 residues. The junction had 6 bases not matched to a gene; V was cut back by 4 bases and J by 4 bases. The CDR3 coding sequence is TGTGCCAGCAGTTCGGGACAGGGGTTGTCCACTGAAGCTTTCTTT. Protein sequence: CASSSGQGLSTEAFF.

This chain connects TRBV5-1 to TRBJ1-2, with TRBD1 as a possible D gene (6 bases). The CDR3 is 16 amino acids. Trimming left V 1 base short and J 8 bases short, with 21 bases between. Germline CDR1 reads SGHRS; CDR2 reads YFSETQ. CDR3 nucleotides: TGCGCCAGCAGCTTGCAAGGGGGTGAACGGAACTCCGGCTACACCTTC. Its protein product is CASSLQGGERNSGYTF.

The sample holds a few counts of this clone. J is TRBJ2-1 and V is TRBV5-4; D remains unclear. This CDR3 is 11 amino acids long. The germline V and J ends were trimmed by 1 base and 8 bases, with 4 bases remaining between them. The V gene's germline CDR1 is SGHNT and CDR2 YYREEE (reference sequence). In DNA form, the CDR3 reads TGTGCCAGCAGCTTGTTCGATGAGCAGTTCTTC. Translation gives CASSLFDEQFF.

The CDR3, as DNA: TGTGCCAGTGCCGTACAGGGGGGTTCTGGAAACACCATATATTTT. Protein: CASAVQGGSGNTIYF. This chain links TRBV19 with TRBJ1-3, with 8 bases aligning to TRBD1. With V trimmed by 8 bases and J by 1 base, 7 bases remained unmatched. From germline, CDR1 is LNHDA and CDR2 SQIVND (reference sequence). The CDR3 length is 15 residues.

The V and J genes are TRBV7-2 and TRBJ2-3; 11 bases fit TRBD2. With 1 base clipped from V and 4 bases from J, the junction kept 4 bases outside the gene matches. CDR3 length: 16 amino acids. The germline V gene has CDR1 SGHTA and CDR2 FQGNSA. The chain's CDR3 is CASSLGLAGLSDTQYF. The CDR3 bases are TGTGCCAGCAGCTTAGGACTAGCGGGACTATCAGATACGCAGTATTTT.

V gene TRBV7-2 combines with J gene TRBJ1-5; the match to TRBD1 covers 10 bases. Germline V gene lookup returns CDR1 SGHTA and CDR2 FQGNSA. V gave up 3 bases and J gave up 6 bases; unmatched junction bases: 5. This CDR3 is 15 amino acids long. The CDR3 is CASSFGDRGPQPQHF. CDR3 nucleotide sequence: TGTGCCAGCAGCTTTGGTGACAGGGGGCCTCAGCCCCAGCATTTT.

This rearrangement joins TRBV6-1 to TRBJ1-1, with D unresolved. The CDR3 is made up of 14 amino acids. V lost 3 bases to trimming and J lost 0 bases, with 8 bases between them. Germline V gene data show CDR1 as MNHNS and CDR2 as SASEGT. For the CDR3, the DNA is TGTGCCAGCAGTGACGTGGGTATGAACACTGAAGCTTTCTTT. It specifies CASSDVGMNTEAFF.

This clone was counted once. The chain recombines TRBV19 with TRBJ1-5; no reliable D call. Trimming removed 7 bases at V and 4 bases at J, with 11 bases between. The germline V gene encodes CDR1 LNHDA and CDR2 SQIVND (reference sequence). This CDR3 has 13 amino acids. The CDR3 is CASTQTINQPQHF. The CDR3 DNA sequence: TGTGCCAGTACCCAAACGATAAATCAGCCCCAGCATTTT.

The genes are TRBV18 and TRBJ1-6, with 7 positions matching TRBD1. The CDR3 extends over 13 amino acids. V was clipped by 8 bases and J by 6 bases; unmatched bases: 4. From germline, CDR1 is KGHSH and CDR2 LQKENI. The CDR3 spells CASRGGGNSPLHF. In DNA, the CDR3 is TGTGCCAGCCGAGGGGGCGGTAATTCACCCCTCCACTTT.

CDR3 region: CASSSRRLTGIYEQYF. Written as DNA, the CDR3 is TGTGCCAGCAGCTCCCGCAGACTTACAGGAATCTACGAGCAGTACTTC. This chain links TRBV7-8 with TRBJ2-7; D may be TRBD1 (5 bases). Deletions cut 4 bases from V and 3 bases from J, with 19 bases between. This CDR3 contains 16 residues. Germline assignment: CDR1 SGHVS and CDR2 FQNEAQ.

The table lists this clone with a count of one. CDR3 in amino acids: CASSRTRATDTQYF. The CDR3 nucleotides read TGTGCCAGCAGCCGGACCCGGGCGACAGATACGCAGTATTTT. This rearrangement joins TRBV6-1 to TRBJ2-3; D gene ambiguous. CDR1 and CDR2 (germline): MNHNS, SASEGT. V was shortened by 6 bases and J by 3 bases, with 13 bases between the two germline ends. The CDR3 is made up of 14 amino acids.

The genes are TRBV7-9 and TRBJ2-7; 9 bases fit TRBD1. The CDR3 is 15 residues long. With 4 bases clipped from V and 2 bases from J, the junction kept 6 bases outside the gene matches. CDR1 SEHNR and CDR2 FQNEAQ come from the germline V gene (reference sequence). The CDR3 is CASSWDRERPYEQYF. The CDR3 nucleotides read TGTGCCAGCAGCTGGGACAGGGAGAGGCCCTACGAGCAGTACTTC.

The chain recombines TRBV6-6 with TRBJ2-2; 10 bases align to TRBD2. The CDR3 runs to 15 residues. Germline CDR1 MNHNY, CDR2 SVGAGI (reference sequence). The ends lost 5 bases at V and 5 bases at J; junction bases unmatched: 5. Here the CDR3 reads CASSPLAGGTGELFF. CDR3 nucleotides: TGTGCCAGCAGTCCGTTAGCGGGGGGAACCGGGGAGCTGTTTTTT.